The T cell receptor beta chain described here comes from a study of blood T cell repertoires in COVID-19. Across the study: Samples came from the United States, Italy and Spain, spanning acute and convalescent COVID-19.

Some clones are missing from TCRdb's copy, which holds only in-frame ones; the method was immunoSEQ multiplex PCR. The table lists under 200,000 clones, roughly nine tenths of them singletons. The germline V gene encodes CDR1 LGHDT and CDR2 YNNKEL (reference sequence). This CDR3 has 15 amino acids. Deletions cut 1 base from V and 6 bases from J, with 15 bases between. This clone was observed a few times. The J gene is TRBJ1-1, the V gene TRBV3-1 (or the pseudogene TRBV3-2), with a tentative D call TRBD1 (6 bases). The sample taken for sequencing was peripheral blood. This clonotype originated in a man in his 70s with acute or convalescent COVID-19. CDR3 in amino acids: CASSQGGTGKAEAFF. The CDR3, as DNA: TGTGCCAGCAGCCAAGGCGGAACAGGGAAGGCTGAAGCTTTCTTT.